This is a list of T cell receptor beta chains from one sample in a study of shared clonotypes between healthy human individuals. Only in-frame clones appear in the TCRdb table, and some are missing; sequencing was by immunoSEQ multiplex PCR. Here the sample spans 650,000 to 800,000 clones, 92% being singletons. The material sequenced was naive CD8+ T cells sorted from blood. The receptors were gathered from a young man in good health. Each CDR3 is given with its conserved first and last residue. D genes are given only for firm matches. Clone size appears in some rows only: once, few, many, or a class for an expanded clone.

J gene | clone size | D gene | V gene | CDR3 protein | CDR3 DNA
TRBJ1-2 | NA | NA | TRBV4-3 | CASSQDRWYYVF | TGCGCCAGCAGCCAAGACAGGTGGTATTATGTGTTC
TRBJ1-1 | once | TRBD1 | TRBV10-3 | CAISEDRGNTEAFF | TGTGCCATCAGTGAGGACAGGGGGAACACTGAAGCTTTCTTT
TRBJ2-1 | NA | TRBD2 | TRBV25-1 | CASSVKAGDPYNEQFF | TGTGCCAGCAGTGTTAAAGCGGGAGACCCCTACAATGAGCAGTTCTTC
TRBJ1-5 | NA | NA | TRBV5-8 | CASTLRVSNQPQHF | TGTGCCAGCACCCTACGGGTCAGCAATCAGCCCCAGCATTTT
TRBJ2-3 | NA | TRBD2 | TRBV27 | CASSWTSGSTDTQYF | TGTGCCAGCAGTTGGACTAGCGGATCCACAGATACGCAGTATTTT
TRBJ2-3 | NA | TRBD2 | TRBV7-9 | CASSSRAGGSADTQYF | TGTGCCAGCAGCTCCCGAGCGGGAGGATCGGCAGATACGCAGTATTTT
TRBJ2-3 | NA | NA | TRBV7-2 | CASSSPLWDTQYF | TGTGCCAGCAGCTCGCCGCTATGGGATACGCAGTATTTT
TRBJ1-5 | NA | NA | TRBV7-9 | CASSLGPYSNQPQHF | TGTGCCAGCAGCTTAGGCCCCTATAGCAATCAGCCCCAGCATTTT
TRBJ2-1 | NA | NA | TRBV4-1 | CASSPEPGRFYNEQFF | TGCGCCAGCAGCCCCGAACCGGGGCGGTTCTACAATGAGCAGTTCTTC
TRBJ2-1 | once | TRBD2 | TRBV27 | CASWGGAGPYNEQFF | TGTGCCAGCTGGGGGGGTGCAGGACCCTACAATGAGCAGTTCTTC
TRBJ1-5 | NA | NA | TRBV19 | CASSITSGYRSNQPQHF | TGTGCCAGTAGTATCACTTCGGGGTACCGTAGCAATCAGCCCCAGCATTTT
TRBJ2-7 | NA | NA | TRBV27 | CASSLQGGYEQYF | TGTGCCAGCAGTTTACAGGGTGGCTACGAGCAGTACTTC
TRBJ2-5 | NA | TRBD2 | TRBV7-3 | CASSPWGLGKETQYF | TGTGCCAGCAGCCCCTGGGGACTAGGCAAAGAGACCCAGTACTTC
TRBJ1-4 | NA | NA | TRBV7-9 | CASSLEVGTNEKLFF | TGTGCCAGCAGCTTAGAGGTGGGAACTAATGAAAAACTGTTTTTT
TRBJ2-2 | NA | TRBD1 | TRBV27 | CASSSLRTGFTGELFF | TGTGCCAGCAGTTCACTGCGGACAGGGTTCACCGGGGAGCTGTTTTTT
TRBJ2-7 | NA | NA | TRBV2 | CASSRGGASYEQYF | TGTGCCAGCAGCAGAGGGGGGGCCTCCTACGAGCAGTACTTC
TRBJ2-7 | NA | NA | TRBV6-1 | CASSKGSWDYEQYF | TGTGCCAGCAGCAAAGGAAGTTGGGACTACGAGCAGTACTTC
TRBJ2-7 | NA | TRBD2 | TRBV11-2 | CASTYPGLVYEQYF | TGTGCCAGCACTTACCCGGGACTAGTCTACGAGCAGTACTTC
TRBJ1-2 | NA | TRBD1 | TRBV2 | CASSERFDRDYGYTF | TGTGCCAGCAGTGAAAGATTCGACAGGGACTATGGCTACACCTTC
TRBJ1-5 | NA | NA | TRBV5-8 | CASSLVGSNQPQHF | TGTGCCAGCAGCTTGGTTGGTAGCAATCAGCCCCAGCATTTT
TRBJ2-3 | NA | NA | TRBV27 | CASSLRTAGDTQYF | TGTGCCAGCAGTTTAAGGACAGCAGGAGATACGCAGTATTTT
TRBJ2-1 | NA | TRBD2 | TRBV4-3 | CASSQGLAGVHEQFF | TGCGCCAGCAGCCAAGGACTAGCGGGAGTACATGAGCAGTTCTTC
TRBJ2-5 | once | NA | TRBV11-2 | CASSLRRGTIETQYF | TGTGCCAGCAGCTTAAGAAGGGGAACTATAGAGACCCAGTACTTC
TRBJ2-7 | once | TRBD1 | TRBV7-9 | CASSSPDPGQGAYEQYF | TGTGCCAGCAGCTCCCCGGACCCGGGACAGGGGGCCTACGAGCAGTACTTC
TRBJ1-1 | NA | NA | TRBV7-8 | CASSPQGPNTEAFF | TGTGCCAGCAGCCCCCAGGGTCCCAACACTGAAGCTTTCTTT
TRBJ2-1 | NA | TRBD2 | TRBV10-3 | CAVAGGYNEQFF | TGCGCGGTAGCGGGAGGGTACAATGAGCAGTTCTTC
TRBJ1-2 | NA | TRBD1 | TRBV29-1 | CSVTNLQGASVNYGYTF | TGCAGCGTCACAAATCTACAGGGGGCGTCGGTGAACTATGGCTACACCTTC
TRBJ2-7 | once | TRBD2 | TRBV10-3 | CAISSTSGMVEQYF | TGTGCCATCAGTTCGACTAGCGGGATGGTCGAGCAGTACTTC
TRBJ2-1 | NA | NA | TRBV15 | CATRSGREQFF | TGTGCCACCAGGAGTGGAAGGGAGCAGTTCTTC
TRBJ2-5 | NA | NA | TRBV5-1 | CASSEFFAETQYF | TGCGCCAGCAGCGAGTTCTTTGCGGAGACCCAGTACTTC
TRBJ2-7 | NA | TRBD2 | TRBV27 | CASSYSGSFNEQYF | TGTGCCAGCAGCTATAGCGGGAGTTTCAACGAGCAGTACTTC
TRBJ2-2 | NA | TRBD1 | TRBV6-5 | CASRSTGVAGELFF | TGTGCCAGCAGGTCGACAGGGGTGGCCGGGGAGCTGTTTTTT
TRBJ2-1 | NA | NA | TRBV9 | CASTPTPRPSYNEQFF | TGTGCCAGCACCCCTACCCCGCGGCCCTCCTACAATGAGCAGTTCTTC
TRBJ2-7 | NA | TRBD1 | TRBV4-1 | CASSQEKGAGTGFEQYF | TGCGCCAGCAGCCAAGAAAAGGGTGCAGGGACAGGGTTCGAGCAGTACTTC
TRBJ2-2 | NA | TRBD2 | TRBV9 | CASSSVGGANTGELFF | TGTGCCAGCAGCTCCGTGGGAGGGGCGAACACCGGGGAGCTGTTTTTT
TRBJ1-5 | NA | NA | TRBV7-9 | CASSLGWGSPPQHF | TGTGCCAGCAGCTTAGGTTGGGGATCACCGCCCCAGCATTTT
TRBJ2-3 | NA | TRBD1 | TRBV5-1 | CASSLAGSTGESPDTQYF | TGCGCCAGCAGCTTGGCCGGGTCGACAGGGGAGAGCCCAGATACGCAGTATTTT
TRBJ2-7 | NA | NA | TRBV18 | CASSPRDSYEQYF | TGTGCCAGCTCACCACGTGACAGCTACGAGCAGTACTTC
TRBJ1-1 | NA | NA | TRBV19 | CASSLGLNTEAFF | TGTGCCAGTAGTTTGGGGCTGAACACTGAAGCTTTCTTT
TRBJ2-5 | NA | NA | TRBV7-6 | CASSPEGETQYF | TGTGCCAGCAGCCCGGAAGGAGAGACCCAGTACTTC
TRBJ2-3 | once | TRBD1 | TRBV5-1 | CASSLRQGADTQYF | TGCGCCAGCAGCTTGAGGCAGGGGGCAGATACGCAGTATTTT
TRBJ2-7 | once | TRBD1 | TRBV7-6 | CASSLGTGSYEQYF | TGTGCCAGCAGCTTGGGGACAGGCTCCTACGAGCAGTACTTC
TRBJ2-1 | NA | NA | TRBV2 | CASSDFSGSSYNEQFF | TGTGCCAGCAGTGACTTTAGCGGAAGCTCCTACAATGAGCAGTTCTTC
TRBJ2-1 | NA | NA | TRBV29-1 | CSVNGVGSLAYNEQFF | TGCAGCGTAAACGGGGTGGGGAGCCTAGCCTACAATGAGCAGTTCTTC
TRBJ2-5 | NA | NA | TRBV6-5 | CASSYSPYQETQYF | TGTGCCAGCAGTTACAGCCCGTACCAAGAGACCCAGTACTTC